This is a list of T cell receptor beta chains from one sample in a study of blood T cell repertoires in COVID-19. Method: immunoSEQ multiplex PCR; TCRdb's copy keeps in-frame clones and lacks some. This table holds some 250,000 clones, around 80% found once. Sequencing used peripheral blood. The receptors were gathered from a woman in her late teens or twenties with acute or convalescent COVID-19. Each CDR3 is given with its conserved first and last residue. D genes are given only for firm matches. Size tells how often a clone was seen (once, few, many) or the class of an expanded clone, and some rows leave it out.

TRBJ2-5,TRBD1,-,TRBV20-1,TGCAGTGCTAGTAGAGGGGACAGGACACAAGAGACCCAGTACTTC,CSASRGDRTQETQYF
TRBJ1-6,-,-,TRBV18,TGTGCCAGCTCACCGTCTCAGGGAAATAATTCACCCCTCCACTTT,CASSPSQGNNSPLHF
TRBJ2-1,-,-,TRBV2,TGTGCCAGCAGTGGAGGCCAGCCCCTCAATGAGCAGTTCTTC,CASSGGQPLNEQFF
TRBJ2-1,TRBD2,-,TRBV5-1,TGCGCCAGCAGCTGGTTCCCGGTAGGACAACTAGCGGGACCCTCAGGGCAGAATGAGCAGTTCTTC,CASSWFPVGQLAGPSGQNEQFF
TRBJ2-1,TRBD2,-,TRBV7-8,TGTGCCAGCAGCTTATTGGTGGGCGGGAGCGTGAATGAGCAGTTCTTC,CASSLLVGGSVNEQFF
TRBJ2-5,TRBD2,-,TRBV4-3,TGCGCCAGCAGCCAAGTTGCGAGCGGGGGACAAGAGACCCAGTACTTC,CASSQVASGGQETQYF
TRBJ1-2,-,-,TRBV14,TGTGCCAGCAGCCAGGTGAACGGACTCTTCGGTAGCTACACCTTC,CASSQVNGLFGSYTF
TRBJ1-2,-,-,TRBV6-5,TGTGCCAGCAGTTACTACGTGGGGGCCCCCTTGGGCTACACCTTC,CASSYYVGAPLGYTF
TRBJ2-7,TRBD2,once,TRBV7-9,TGTGCCAGCAGCCCTTGGACTAGCGGGAGCCCCGAGCAGTACTTC,CASSPWTSGSPEQYF
TRBJ1-3,-,once,TRBV5-1,TGCGCCAGCAGCCCGGGGGGGGACCCTAATCCCGCCATCTCTGGAAACACCATATATTTT,CASSPGGDPNPAISGNTIYF
TRBJ2-1,TRBD2,once,TRBV10-3,TGTGCCATCAGTAATTCTCCGGGACTAGCGGCATACAATGAGCAGTTCTTC,CAISNSPGLAAYNEQFF
TRBJ1-1,-,-,TRBV19,TGTGCCAGTAGTATAGCAGGGGTCGGCACTGAAGCTTTCTTT,CASSIAGVGTEAFF
TRBJ2-1,TRBD2,-,TRBV9,TGTGCCAGCAGCGTAGCGCCTAGCGGGGTCGCTGAGCAGTTCTTC,CASSVAPSGVAEQFF
TRBJ2-7,-,-,TRBV28,TGTGCCAGCAGCCGGACAGACCCGTTCTACGAGCAGTACTTC,CASSRTDPFYEQYF
TRBJ2-2,-,-,TRBV20-1,TGCAGTGCTCGCAGTGCCGGGGAGCTGTTTTTT,CSARSAGELFF
TRBJ2-2,-,-,TRBV2,TGTGCCAGCCGTGTAAAGGGGATGGGGACCGGGGAGCTGTTTTTT,CASRVKGMGTGELFF
TRBJ2-7,-,-,TRBV18,TGTGCCAGCTCACCAGTTCAGGGAACTATACTCAACTACGAGCAGTACTTC,CASSPVQGTILNYEQYF
TRBJ2-3,TRBD2,-,TRBV7-9,TGTGCCAGCAGCAGACGGACTAGCGGTACAGATACGCAGTATTTT,CASSRRTSGTDTQYF
TRBJ2-7,TRBD2,-,TRBV11-1,TGTGCCAGCAGTTTAACTAGCGGCACCGACTACGAGCAGTACTTC,CASSLTSGTDYEQYF
TRBJ2-1,TRBD2,-,TRBV7-3,TGTGCCAGCAGCTCAAAGGGCGGGGGTGAGCAGTTCTTC,CASSSKGGGEQFF
TRBJ2-2,-,few,TRBV25-1,TGTGCCAGCAGTGAAGTGGTCCCGGGTCTCGCGACCGGGGAGCTGTTTTTT,CASSEVVPGLATGELFF
TRBJ2-2,-,-,TRBV7-3,TGTGCCAGCAGCTTAAGTTCCCTAGTTCCCACCGGGGAGCTGTTTTTT,CASSLSSLVPTGELFF
TRBJ1-4,-,-,TRBV2,TGTGCCAGCAATATGGCCGAAACTAATGAAAAACTGTTTTTT,CASNMAETNEKLFF
TRBJ1-5,TRBD1,-,TRBV4-2,TGTGCCAGCAGCCAGACGACAGGGCAATGGAGTCAGCCCCAGCATTTT,CASSQTTGQWSQPQHF
TRBJ2-1,-,-,TRBV19,TGTGCCAGTAGTATCGGAGTTGGCAGCCGGAATGAGCAGTTCTTC,CASSIGVGSRNEQFF
TRBJ2-7,TRBD1,-,TRBV6-2/TRBV6-3,TGTGCCAGCAGTTACTCGAACAGGGGCTACGAGCAGTACTTC,CASSYSNRGYEQYF
TRBJ2-7,TRBD1,-,TRBV23-1,TGCGCCAGCAGTCGACAGGGTGGACGTTACGAGCAGTACTTC,CASSRQGGRYEQYF
TRBJ2-7,TRBD2,-,TRBV6-5,TGTGCCAGCAGTAAACCGGGACTAGCGGCATACGAGCAGTACTTC,CASSKPGLAAYEQYF
TRBJ2-7,-,-,TRBV5-1,TGCGCCAGCAGCTTGCCCGTCCAGGGAACTCCGACCTACGAGCAGTACTTC,CASSLPVQGTPTYEQYF
TRBJ1-2,TRBD1,-,TRBV5-6,TGTGCCAGCAGCACAGGGACAGGGGTCTATGGCTACACCTTC,CASSTGTGVYGYTF
TRBJ2-2,-,-,TRBV5-4,TGTGCCAGCAGCTTGGGCGCCAAGACAGGCTCGGCCGGGGAGCTGTTTTTT,CASSLGAKTGSAGELFF
TRBJ1-2,TRBD1,-,TRBV12-3/TRBV12-4,TGTGCCAGCAGCCCCACAGGGGCTGGTGGCTACACCTTC,CASSPTGAGGYTF
TRBJ1-2,TRBD1,-,TRBV3-1/TRBV3-2,TGTGCCAGCAGCCAAGATGGGGGGACAGGGCGCTATGGCTACACCTTC,CASSQDGGTGRYGYTF
TRBJ2-7,TRBD2,few,TRBV7-8,TGTGCCAGCAGCTCGAGCAGGCTAGCGGGAGTCGAGCAGTACTTC,CASSSSRLAGVEQYF
TRBJ2-7,-,-,TRBV18,TGTGCCAGCTCACCAAGTCAGGCCTACGAGCAGTACTTC,CASSPSQAYEQYF
TRBJ1-1,-,-,TRBV28,TGTGCCAGCGGATCAAATAGGGGATTTGGAGCTTTCTTT,CASGSNRGFGAFF
TRBJ2-7,TRBD2,-,TRBV28,TGTGCCAGCAGTTTTGTTGGACTAGCGGGTTACGAGCAGTACTTC,CASSFVGLAGYEQYF
TRBJ2-7,TRBD1,-,TRBV18,TGTGCCAGCTCACCACCTGTAGGGGACAGGGGGTCCTACGAGCAGTACTTC,CASSPPVGDRGSYEQYF
TRBJ2-3,TRBD2,-,TRBV3-1/TRBV3-2,TGTGCCAGCAGCCACCCCGGGGCTAGCGGGAGGCCCTGCCGACCCCTCACAGATACGCAGTATTTT,CASSHPGASGRPCRPLTDTQYF
TRBJ2-1,TRBD2,-,TRBV11-2,TGTGCCAGCAGCTTAAGGCTAGCGGGAGCCAATGAGCAGTTCTTC,CASSLRLAGANEQFF
TRBJ2-5,-,-,TRBV9,TGTGCCAGCAGCCCTTCCCTACTGGAGACCCAGTACTTC,CASSPSLLETQYF
TRBJ1-2,TRBD1,-,TRBV27,TGTGCCAGCAGCGAGGGGGCGGGAGGCTACACCTTC,CASSEGAGGYTF
TRBJ2-7,-,-,TRBV11-2,TGTGCCAGCAGCCCCGGGCCAGGCGGGATCTACGAGCAGTACTTC,CASSPGPGGIYEQYF
TRBJ2-7,TRBD2,-,TRBV5-4,TGTGCCAGCAGCGTGGGTGGGAGGGCCAGCTCCTACGAGCAGTACTTC,CASSVGGRASSYEQYF
TRBJ1-2,-,-,TRBV14,TGTGCCAGCAGCCGAGAGGGATTTCCGGGATCCCGTAACTATGGCTACACCTTC,CASSREGFPGSRNYGYTF
TRBJ2-5,-,-,TRBV5-4,TGTGCCAGCAGCTTGAACTCCGCGGGGCAAGAGACCCAGTACTTC,CASSLNSAGQETQYF
TRBJ2-7,TRBD2,-,TRBV6-5,TGTGCCAGCAGTCTGACTAGCGGGCGAATAGAGCAGTACTTC,CASSLTSGRIEQYF
TRBJ1-2,-,-,TRBV6-6,TGTGCCAGCAGCAATGTCATTGGCTACACCTTC,CASSNVIGYTF
TRBJ1-1,TRBD1,once,TRBV23-1,TGCGCCAGCAGTCAATCGAGCGTGGGACAGAGGGGCACTGAAGCTTTCTTT,CASSQSSVGQRGTEAFF
TRBJ2-7,TRBD2,-,TRBV6-2/TRBV6-3,TGTGCCAGCAGTGGTAGCGGGAGTGGCTCCTACGAGCAGTACTTC,CASSGSGSGSYEQYF
TRBJ1-6,TRBD1,-,TRBV7-2,TGTGCCAGCAGGCGGACAGGGGGCCTTAGGGATAATTCACCCCTCCACTTT,CASRRTGGLRDNSPLHF